Sequencing of this T cell receptor beta chain was carried out in a study of cytomegalovirus exposure and HLA in healthy donors. The junction had 6 bases not matched to a gene; V was cut back by 2 bases and J by 1 base. The germline V gene encodes CDR1 SGDLS and CDR2 YYNGEE. The CDR3 consists of 15 residues. PCR was performed using 60 Vbeta and 13 Jbeta primers. Generated by immunoSEQ multiplex PCR, the TCRdb table keeps only in-frame clones and is missing some. Among some 110,000 clones listed, 60% to 80% were seen once. The TCR sequence derives from a man in his 60s in good health and CMV-seropositive. Sequenced sample: PBMCs. The chain has TRBV9 and TRBJ2-7; 7 bases align to TRBD1. The CDR3 nucleotides are TGTGCCAGCAGCGTTTCTCCGGGACAGTCCTACGAGCAGTACTTC. This codes for CASSVSPGQSYEQYF. The full variable domain, rest sourced from reference TRBV9 and TRBJ2-7, is DSGVTQTPKHLITATGQRVTLRCSPRSGDLSVYWYQQSLDQGLQFLIQYYNGEERAKGNILERFSAQQFPDLHSELNLSSLELGDSALYFCASSVSPGQSYEQYFGPGTRLTVT.